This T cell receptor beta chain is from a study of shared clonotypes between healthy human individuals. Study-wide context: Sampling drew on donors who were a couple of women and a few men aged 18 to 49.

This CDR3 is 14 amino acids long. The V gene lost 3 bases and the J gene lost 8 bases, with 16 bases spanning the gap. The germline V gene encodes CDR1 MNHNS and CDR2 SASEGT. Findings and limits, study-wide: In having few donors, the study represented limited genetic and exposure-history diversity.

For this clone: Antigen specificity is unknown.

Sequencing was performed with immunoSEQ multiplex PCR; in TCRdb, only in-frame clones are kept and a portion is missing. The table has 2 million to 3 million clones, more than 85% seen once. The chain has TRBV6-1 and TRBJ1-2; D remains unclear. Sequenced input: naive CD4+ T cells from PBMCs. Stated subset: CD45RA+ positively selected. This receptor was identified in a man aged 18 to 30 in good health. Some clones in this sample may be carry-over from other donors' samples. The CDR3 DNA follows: TGTGCCAGCAGTGACGGGCAACCCCGGCGGGGCTACACCTTC. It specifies CASSDGQPRRGYTF.